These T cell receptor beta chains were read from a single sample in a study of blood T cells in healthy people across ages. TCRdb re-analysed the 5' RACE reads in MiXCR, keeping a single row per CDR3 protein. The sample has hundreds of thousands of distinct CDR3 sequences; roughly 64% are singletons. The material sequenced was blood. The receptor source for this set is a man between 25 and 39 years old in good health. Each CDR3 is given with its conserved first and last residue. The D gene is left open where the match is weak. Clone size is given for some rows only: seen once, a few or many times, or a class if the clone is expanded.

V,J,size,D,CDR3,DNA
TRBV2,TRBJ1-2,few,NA,CARPGLRYGYTF,TGTGCCAGACCGGGACTTCGCTATGGCTACACCTTC
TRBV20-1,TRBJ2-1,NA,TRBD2,CSAWLAGGSSYNEQFF,TGCAGTGCGTGGCTAGCGGGAGGCAGCTCCTACAATGAGCAGTTCTTC
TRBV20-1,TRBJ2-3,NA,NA,CSANTERAGDTQYF,TGCAGTGCTAACACCGAGCGGGCGGGGGATACGCAGTATTTT
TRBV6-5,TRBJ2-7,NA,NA,CASRPGEGYEQYF,TGTGCCAGCAGACCAGGGGAAGGCTACGAGCAGTACTTC
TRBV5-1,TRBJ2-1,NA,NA,CASSGTHEQFF,TGCGCCAGCAGTGGGACCCACGAGCAGTTCTTC
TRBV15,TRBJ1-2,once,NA,CATSRDLEGYGYTF,TGTGCCACCAGCAGAGATCTTGAGGGCTATGGCTACACCTTC
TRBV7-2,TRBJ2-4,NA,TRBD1,CASSSGQGAWNIQYF,TGTGCCAGCAGCTCCGGACAGGGGGCTTGGAACATTCAGTACTTC
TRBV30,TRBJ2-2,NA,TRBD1,CAWSTGRGQGELFF,TGTGCCTGGAGTACGGGTAGGGGGCAGGGGGAGCTGTTTTTT
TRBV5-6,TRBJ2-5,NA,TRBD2,CASSRGGGEQETQYF,TGTGCCAGCAGCCGCGGGGGGGGCGAACAAGAGACCCAGTACTTC
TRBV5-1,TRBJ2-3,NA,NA,CASQRGPSSTDTQYF,TGCGCCAGCCAACGGGGGCCGTCTAGCACAGATACGCAGTATTTT
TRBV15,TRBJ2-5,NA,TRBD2,CATRSHSGADEQYF,TGTGCCACCCGATCCCATAGCGGGGCGGATGAGCAGTACTTC
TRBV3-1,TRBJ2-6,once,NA,CAGSHPGGGSGANVLTF,TGTGCCGGCAGCCACCCTGGTGGCGGCTCTGGGGCCAACGTCCTGACTTTC